This T cell receptor beta chain came from a study of blood T cell repertoires in COVID-19. Clones were read by immunoSEQ multiplex PCR, and TCRdb kept only the in-frame ones, dropping some. The sample records some 350,000 clones, around nine tenths being singletons. The sequenced sample consisted of PBMCs or T cells enriched from blood (not recorded which). The sequence was collected from a man younger than 40 who had recovered from COVID-19.

CDR3 sequence: CASSRTGVRDNQPQHF. CDR3 in DNA: TGTGCCAGCAGTAGGACAGGGGTGAGGGACAATCAGCCCCAGCATTTT. The chain uses TRBV6-6 and TRBJ1-5; 9 bases are shared with TRBD1. V dropped 5 bases and J dropped 3; count of bases not matched to a gene: 8. Looked up from germline, CDR1 is MNHNY and CDR2 is SVGAGI (reference sequence). The CDR3 sequence is 16 residues long.